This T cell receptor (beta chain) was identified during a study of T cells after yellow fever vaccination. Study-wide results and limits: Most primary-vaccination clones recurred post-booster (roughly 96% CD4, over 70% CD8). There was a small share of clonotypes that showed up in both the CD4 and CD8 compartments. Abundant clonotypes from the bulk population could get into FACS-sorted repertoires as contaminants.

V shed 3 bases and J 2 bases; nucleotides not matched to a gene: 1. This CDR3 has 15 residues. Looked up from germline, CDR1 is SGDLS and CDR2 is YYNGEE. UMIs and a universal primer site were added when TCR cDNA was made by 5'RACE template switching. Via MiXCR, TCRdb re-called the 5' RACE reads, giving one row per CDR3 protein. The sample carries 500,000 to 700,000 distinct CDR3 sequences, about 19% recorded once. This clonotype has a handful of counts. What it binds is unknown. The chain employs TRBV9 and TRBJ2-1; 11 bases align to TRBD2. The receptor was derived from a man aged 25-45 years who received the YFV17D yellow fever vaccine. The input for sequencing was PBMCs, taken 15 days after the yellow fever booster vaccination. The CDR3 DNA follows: TGTGCCAGCAGCGCGGGACTAGCGGCCTACAATGAGCAGTTCTTC. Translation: CASSAGLAAYNEQFF.